This T cell receptor (beta chain) is drawn from a study of monozygotic twins with cystic fibrosis (dated by TCRdb to about 2021). Describing the broader study: Barcoded libraries were prepared from three micrograms of fragmented DNA with about 15 PCR cycles. The cohort included ten female and six male twin pairs, mostly children and adolescents, aged roughly 2.0 to 36.4 years with a median of about 9 years. On the day of blood sampling, twins were ranked among 980 or so cohort participants for weight-for-height and for FEVPerc (FEV1 disease centile). Data for three of the twin pairs had been reported previously in another context. To assess genetic influence on V and J gene usage, the study compared TCR beta repertoires within and across 16 monozygotic twin pairs with cystic fibrosis. Study-wide findings and limitations: Simpson clonality tended to be low (median approximately 0.0095), which suggests a naive-dominated repertoire, although clonality was higher in the most severely affected patients. V gene usage was most similar to the co-twin in 13 of 16 pairs, and J usage was most similar to the co-twin in 8 of 16 pairs, which suggests genetic constraints. Monozygotic CF twin pairs shared significantly more nucleotide-identical clonotypes within each pair than unrelated CF individuals shared with one another (P = 0.000026, Mann-Whitney). Only a small cohort was studied, and no association of shared CDR3 numbers with age, concordance or disease severity was found.

In the case of this clone: Which antigen it targets is not known. Base quality data are lacking; no much larger clone is found one base away.

TCR beta CDR3 regions were amplified by multiplex PCR with the immunoSEQ immune profiling system according to the manufacturer's instructions. An Illumina NextSeq system was used for sequencing. The authors' pipeline ran thus. Sequence data were processed on the immunoSEQ Analyzer platform, and clonality was computed as the square root of Simpson's index of productive rearrangements. Similarity in V and J usage was quantified by Jensen-Shannon distance, and CDR3 generation probabilities were calculated with OLGA. The immuneACCESS database (August 2020) and VDJdb (December 2020) were searched for shared CDR3 sequences. TCRdb stores this immuneACCESS table with in-frame sequences only. Part of the clones is absent; in the studies checked, under half of the shortfall reflects unresolved V genes, and no reason is known for the rest. V, J and clone size were drawn from that table, and D and trimming were deduced from the DNA. The sample profile shows 8,000 to 10,000 clones; around 98% of them were found once. The top ten constitute approximately 0.22% of the sample.

The twin pairs came from the European Cystic Fibrosis Twin and Sibling Study Cohort, a cohort that recruited patients from about 160 CF clinics across 14 European countries. Zygosity and CFTR genotype were confirmed in-house, and zygosity was tested by multiplex PCR of nine short tandem repeat loci. Peripheral blood was taken from each twin, and clinical parameters were recorded on the day of blood sampling. Phenol/chloroform extraction was used to isolate genomic DNA from peripheral blood cells, and the DNA was then kept in TE buffer at 4 degrees C. The CDR3, from cysteine to phenylalanine, totals 17 residues. The DNA shown is the 51-base CDR3, in frame from base 1. V loses 3 bases at its end and J loses 3 bases; junction bases beyond the gene matches: 7. CDR1 and CDR2 are drawn from the germline V gene: SGHRS, YFSETQ.

Material for sequencing was blood. This TCR derives from a girl aged 2-15 years with cystic fibrosis. This chain is built from TRBV5-1 and TRBJ2-3; 13 bases in the middle match TRBD2. The DNA is as follows: TGCGCCAGCAGCTCCGGGACTAGCGGGATATTAACAGATACGCAGTATTTT. This is translated as CASSSGTSGILTDTQYF.